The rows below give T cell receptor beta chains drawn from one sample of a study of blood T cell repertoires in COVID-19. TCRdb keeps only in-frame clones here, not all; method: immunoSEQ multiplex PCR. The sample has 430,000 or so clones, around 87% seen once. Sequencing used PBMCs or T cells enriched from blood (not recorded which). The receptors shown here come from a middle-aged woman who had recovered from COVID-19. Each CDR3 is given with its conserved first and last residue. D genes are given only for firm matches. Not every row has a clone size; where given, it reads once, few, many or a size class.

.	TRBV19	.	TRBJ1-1	TGTGCCAGCGATCGCCAGGGTACTGAAGCTTTCTTT	CASDRQGTEAFF
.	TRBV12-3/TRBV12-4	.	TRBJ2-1	TGTGCCAGCAGCCGAAGACTAACGGATGAGCAGTTCTTC	CASSRRLTDEQFF
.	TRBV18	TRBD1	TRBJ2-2	TGTGCCAGCTCACGGACAGGGCTCTCGAACACCGGGGAGCTGTTTTTT	CASSRTGLSNTGELFF
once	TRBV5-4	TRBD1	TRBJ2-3	TGTGCCAGCAGTATGGACAGGGCAGATACGCAGTATTTT	CASSMDRADTQYF
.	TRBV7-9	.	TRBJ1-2	TGTGCCAGCAGCTTAGTCGGCAGGGGACCAAGCTATGGCTACACCTTC	CASSLVGRGPSYGYTF
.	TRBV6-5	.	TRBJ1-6	TGTGCCAGCAGGGGCAGGGGCTTGGTTTCACCCCTCCACTTT	CASRGRGLVSPLHF
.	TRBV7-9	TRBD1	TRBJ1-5	TGTGCCAGCAGCCCAGGGACAGCCAAAAATCAGCCCCAGCATTTT	CASSPGTAKNQPQHF
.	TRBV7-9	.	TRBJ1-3	TGTGCCAGCAGCCGAAGATTAGCAAGCTCTGGAAACACCATATATTTT	CASSRRLASSGNTIYF
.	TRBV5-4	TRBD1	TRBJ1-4	TGTGCCAGCAGCCAAGGGACAGAGGAAAAACTGTTTTTT	CASSQGTEEKLFF
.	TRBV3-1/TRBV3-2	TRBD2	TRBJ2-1	TGTGCCAGCAGCCGGGGGACTAGCTCACGTGAGCAGTTCTTC	CASSRGTSSREQFF
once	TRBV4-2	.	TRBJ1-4	TGTGCCAGCAGCCAAGTAGTTGCAACTAATGAAAAACTGTTTTTT	CASSQVVATNEKLFF
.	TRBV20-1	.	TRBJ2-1	TGCAGTGCCCCCGGGTACAATGAGCAGTTCTTC	CSAPGYNEQFF
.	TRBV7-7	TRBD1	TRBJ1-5	TGTGCCAGCAGGCGACAGGGGGGGGATCAGCCCCAGCATTTT	CASRRQGGDQPQHF
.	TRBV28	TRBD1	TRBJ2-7	TGTGCCAGCAGTTCTACTGGACAGGGGGGAAACGAGCAGTACTTC	CASSSTGQGGNEQYF
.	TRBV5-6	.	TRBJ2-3	TGTGCCAGCAGCCCCTCCGGAGATACGCAGTATTTT	CASSPSGDTQYF
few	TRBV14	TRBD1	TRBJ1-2	TGTGCCAGCAGCCTTAGACAGGGACCTTCTAACTATGGCTACACCTTC	CASSLRQGPSNYGYTF
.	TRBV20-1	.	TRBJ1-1	TGCAGTGCTAGGACAGGCGTTTTTTCTTTCTTT	CSARTGVFSFF
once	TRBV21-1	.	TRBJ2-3	TGTGCCAGCACTCCGAGGGAGCGGGAAGAAAATACGGATACGCAGTATTTT	CASTPREREENTDTQYF
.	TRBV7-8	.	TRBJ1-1	TGTGCCAGCAGCACAGTAGGGGGAATGAACACTGAAGCTTTCTTT	CASSTVGGMNTEAFF
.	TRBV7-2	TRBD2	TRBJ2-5	TGTGCCAGCAGCCTACCTAGCGGGATACAAGAGACCCAGTACTTC	CASSLPSGIQETQYF
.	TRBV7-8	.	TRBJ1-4	TGTGCCAGCAGTCTAGTACAGGGAATTAATGAAAAACTGTTTTTT	CASSLVQGINEKLFF
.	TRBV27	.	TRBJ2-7	TGTGCCAGCAGTTTAAGGGACACCGGTTACGAGCAGTACTTC	CASSLRDTGYEQYF
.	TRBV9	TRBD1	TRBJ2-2	TGTGCCAGCAGAGACAGGGCTACCGGGGAGCTGTTTTTT	CASRDRATGELFF
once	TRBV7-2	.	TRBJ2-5	TGTGCCAGCAGCTTCACGCCAGGGTTTCAAGAGACCCAGTACTTC	CASSFTPGFQETQYF
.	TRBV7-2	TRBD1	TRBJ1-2	TGTGCCAGCAGCCAGCTACAGGGGCCCTATGGCTACACCTTC	CASSQLQGPYGYTF
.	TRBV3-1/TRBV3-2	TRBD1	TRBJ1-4	TGTGCCAGCAGCCTTGGGACAGGGAATGAAAAACTGTTTTTT	CASSLGTGNEKLFF
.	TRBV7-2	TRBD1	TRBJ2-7	TGTGCCAGCACCATTGGATACAGGGGTCACTACGAGCAGTACTTC	CASTIGYRGHYEQYF
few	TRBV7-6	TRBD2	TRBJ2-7	TGTGCCAGCAGCCAGACTAGCGGTTCTACATACGAGCAGTACTTC	CASSQTSGSTYEQYF
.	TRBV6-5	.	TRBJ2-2	TGTGCCAGCAGTTACCGGGGGACCGGGGAGCTGTTTTTT	CASSYRGTGELFF
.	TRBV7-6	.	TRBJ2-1	TGTGCCAGCAGCTCGGGGCCGGGAGCCTACAATGAGCAGTTCTTC	CASSSGPGAYNEQFF
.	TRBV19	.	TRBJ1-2	TGTGCCAGTAGTATAGATCCGGCAGGGGTGCTTGGCTACACCTTC	CASSIDPAGVLGYTF